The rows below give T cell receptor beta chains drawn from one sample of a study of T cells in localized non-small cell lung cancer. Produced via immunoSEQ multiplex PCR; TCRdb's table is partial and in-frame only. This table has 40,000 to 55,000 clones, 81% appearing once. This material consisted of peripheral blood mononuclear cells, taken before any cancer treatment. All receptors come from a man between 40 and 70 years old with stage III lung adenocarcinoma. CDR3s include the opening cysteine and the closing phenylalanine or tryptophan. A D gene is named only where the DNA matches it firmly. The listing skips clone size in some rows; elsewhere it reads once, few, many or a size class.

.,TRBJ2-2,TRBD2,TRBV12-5,CASGLRVRVLAGGNTGELFF,TGTGCTAGTGGTTTGAGGGTCAGGGTGCTAGCGGGGGGGAACACCGGGGAGCTGTTTTTT
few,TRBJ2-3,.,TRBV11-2,CASGSSAASTDTQYF,TGTGCCAGCGGATCTAGCGCCGCTAGCACAGATACGCAGTATTTT
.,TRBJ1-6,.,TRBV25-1,CASSNTGRGSPLHF,TGTGCCAGCAGTAACACAGGGAGGGGTTCACCCCTCCACTTT
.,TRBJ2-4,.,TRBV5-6,CASSYLTGRAGKNIQYF,TGTGCCAGCAGCTACCTCACAGGGCGGGCGGGCAAAAACATTCAGTACTTC
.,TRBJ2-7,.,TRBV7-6,CASSRPSGTNFYEQYF,TGTGCCAGCAGCCGACCGTCCGGGACAAATTTCTACGAGCAGTACTTC
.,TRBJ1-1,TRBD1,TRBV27,CASSWDRVGTEAFF,TGTGCCAGCAGCTGGGACAGGGTTGGCACTGAAGCTTTCTTT
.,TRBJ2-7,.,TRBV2,CATQLFENEQYF,TGTGCCACCCAGCTCTTCGAAAACGAGCAGTACTTC
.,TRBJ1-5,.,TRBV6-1,CASSEGVTSNQPQHF,TGTGCCAGCAGTGAAGGAGTTACTAGCAATCAGCCCCAGCATTTT
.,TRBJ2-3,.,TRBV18,CASSPPFSTDTQYF,TGTGCCAGCTCACCACCTTTCTCCACAGATACGCAGTATTTT
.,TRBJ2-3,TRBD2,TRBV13,CASSPPGLAWQDTQYF,TGTGCCAGCAGCCCTCCGGGACTAGCATGGCAAGATACGCAGTATTTT
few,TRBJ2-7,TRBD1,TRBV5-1,CASKGARYEQYF,TGCGCCAGCAAGGGGGCGCGCTACGAGCAGTACTTC
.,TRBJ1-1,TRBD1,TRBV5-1,CASSLGQGGTEAFF,TGCGCCAGCAGCCTAGGACAGGGAGGGACTGAAGCTTTCTTT
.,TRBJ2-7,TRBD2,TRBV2,CASSFSGGRTYEQYF,TGTGCCAGCAGTTTTAGCGGGGGAAGGACCTACGAGCAGTACTTC
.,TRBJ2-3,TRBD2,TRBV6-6,CASTALAGVTDTQYF,TGTGCCAGCACTGCTCTAGCGGGGGTCACAGATACGCAGTATTTT
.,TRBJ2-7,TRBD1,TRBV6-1,CASNGQGLSEQYF,TGTGCCAGCAACGGACAGGGGCTGAGCGAGCAGTACTTC
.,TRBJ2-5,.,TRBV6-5,CASSYDQETQYF,TGTGCCAGCAGTTACGACCAAGAGACCCAGTACTTC
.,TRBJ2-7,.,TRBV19,CASSIDRQGGSYYEQYF,TGTGCCAGTAGTATAGACAGACAGGGAGGAAGTTACTACGAGCAGTACTTC
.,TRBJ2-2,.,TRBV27,CASSLSGGTGELFF,TGTGCCAGCAGTCTCTCAGGGGGGACCGGGGAGCTGTTTTTT
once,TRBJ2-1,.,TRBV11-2,CASSVRDEQFF,TGTGCCAGCAGCGTACGAGATGAGCAGTTCTTC
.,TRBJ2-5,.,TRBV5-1,CASSLGIARWDRQETQYF,TGCGCCAGCAGCTTGGGAATCGCAAGATGGGATCGCCAAGAGACCCAGTACTTC
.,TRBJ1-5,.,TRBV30,CAWSRRSNQPQHF,TGTGCCTGGAGTAGGCGTAGCAATCAGCCCCAGCATTTT
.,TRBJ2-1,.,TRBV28,CASREEAGNEQFF,TGTGCCAGCAGGGAGGAGGCGGGCAATGAGCAGTTCTTC
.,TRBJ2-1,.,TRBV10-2,CARGTSYNEQFF,TGCGCCAGGGGTACTAGTTACAATGAGCAGTTCTTC
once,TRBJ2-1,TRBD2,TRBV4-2,CASSQEAGRPYNEQFF,TGTGCCAGCAGCCAAGAAGCGGGGCGGCCCTACAATGAGCAGTTCTTC
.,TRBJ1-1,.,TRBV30,CACTTGTTFEAFF,TGTGCCTGTACCACCGGGACCACCTTTGAAGCTTTCTTT
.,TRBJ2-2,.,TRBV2,CASRADGTGELFF,TGTGCCAGCAGGGCGGACGGCACCGGGGAGCTGTTTTTT
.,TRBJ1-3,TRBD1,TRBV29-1,CSVEDPGQGYGNTIYF,TGCAGCGTTGAAGATCCAGGACAGGGGTATGGAAACACCATATATTTT
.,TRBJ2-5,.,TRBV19,CASSIGPTEGETQYF,TGTGCCAGTAGTATAGGCCCCACGGAGGGGGAGACCCAGTACTTC
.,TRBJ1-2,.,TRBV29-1,CSVNTLDGYTF,TGCAGCGTAAATACCCTGGATGGCTACACCTTC
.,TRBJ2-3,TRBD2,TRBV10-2,CASSEPSGGTDTQYF,TGCGCCAGCAGTGAGCCTAGCGGGGGTACAGATACGCAGTATTTT
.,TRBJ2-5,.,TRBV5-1,CASRGLVGETQYF,TGCGCCAGCAGGGGTCTGGTCGGCGAGACCCAGTACTTC
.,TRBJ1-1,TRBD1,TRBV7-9,CASRPETGVNEAFF,TGTGCCAGCAGGCCAGAAACAGGGGTTAACGAAGCTTTCTTT
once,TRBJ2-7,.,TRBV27,CASSLSSTYEQYF,TGTGCCAGCAGTTTATCGTCCACCTACGAGCAGTACTTC
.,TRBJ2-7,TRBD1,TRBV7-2,CASSRNRGEQYF,TGTGCCAGCAGCCGGAACAGGGGCGAGCAGTACTTC
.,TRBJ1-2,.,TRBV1,CTSSQDKVKQERAKGYTF,TGCACCAGCAGCCAAGATAAAGTTAAACAGGAACGGGCGAAAGGCTACACCTTC
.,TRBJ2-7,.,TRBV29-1,CSVSDGLSYEQYF,TGCAGCGTTTCAGACGGGTTATCCTACGAGCAGTACTTC
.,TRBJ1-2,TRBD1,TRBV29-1,CSGSFRGPHYGYTF,TGCAGCGGGTCGTTCAGGGGGCCCCACTATGGCTACACCTTC
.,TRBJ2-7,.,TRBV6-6,CASRAGVYEQYF,TGTGCCAGCAGGGCAGGGGTGTACGAGCAGTACTTC
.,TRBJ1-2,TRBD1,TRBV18,CATRAETGVVYGYTF,TGTGCCACCAGGGCCGAGACAGGGGTCGTCTATGGCTACACCTTC
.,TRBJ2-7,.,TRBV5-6,CASSLLIRGSENEQYF,TGTGCCAGCAGCTTGCTTATTCGGGGTTCGGAGAATGAGCAGTACTTC
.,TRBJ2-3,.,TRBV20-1,CSANQGDTQYF,TGCAGTGCCAATCAGGGAGATACGCAGTATTTT
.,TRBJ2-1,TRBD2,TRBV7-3,CASSSQRGPYNEQFF,TGTGCCAGCAGTTCCCAGCGGGGGCCCTACAATGAGCAGTTCTTC
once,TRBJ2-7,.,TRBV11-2,CASSLGLPYEQYF,TGTGCCAGCAGCTTAGGACTACCGTACGAGCAGTACTTC
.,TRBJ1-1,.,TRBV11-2,CASSFAGTEAFF,TGTGCCAGCAGCTTTGCAGGGACTGAAGCTTTCTTT
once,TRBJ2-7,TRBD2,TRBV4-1,CASSRTSGPYEQYF,TGCGCCAGCAGTCGGACTAGCGGGCCCTACGAGCAGTACTTC
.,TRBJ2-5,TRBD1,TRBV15,CATSRGTGIQETQYF,TGTGCCACCAGCAGAGGGACAGGGATTCAAGAGACCCAGTACTTC
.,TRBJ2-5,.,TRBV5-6,CASSFRERRSEETQYF,TGTGCCAGCAGCTTCAGGGAGAGGCGTTCGGAAGAGACCCAGTACTTC